This is a list of T cell receptor beta chains from one sample in a study of blood T cell repertoires in COVID-19. Generated by immunoSEQ multiplex PCR, the TCRdb table keeps only in-frame clones and is missing some. The sample carries over 30,000 clones, approximately 71% recorded once. The source material was peripheral blood. The receptor source for this set is an elderly man with active or convalescent COVID-19. CDR3s include the opening cysteine and the closing phenylalanine or tryptophan. A D gene is named only where the DNA matches it firmly. The size field is filled for only some rows; it gives once, few, many or a size class.

j_gene	d_gene	v_gene	abundance	CDR3aa	CDR3nt
TRBJ1-4	TRBD1	TRBV6-5	NA	CASRRQGGNEKLFF	TGTGCCAGTAGGAGACAGGGTGGTAATGAAAAACTGTTTTTT
TRBJ2-3	NA	TRBV7-3	NA	CASKGLIGADSSTDTQYF	TGTGCCAGCAAGGGGTTGATTGGGGCCGACTCAAGCACAGATACGCAGTATTTT
TRBJ1-2	NA	TRBV28	NA	CASSLWGEDGYTF	TGTGCCAGCAGTTTATGGGGGGAGGATGGCTACACCTTC
TRBJ2-2	TRBD1	TRBV11-2	NA	CASSRQTGGNTGELFF	TGTGCCAGCAGCCGCCAGACAGGGGGGAACACCGGGGAGCTGTTTTTT
TRBJ1-2	NA	TRBV18	once	CASSPVSREGYTF	TGTGCCAGCTCACCAGTATCCCGGGAAGGCTACACCTTC
TRBJ2-7	NA	TRBV29-1	NA	CSVEGARDEQYF	TGCAGCGTTGAGGGGGCGCGGGACGAGCAGTACTTC
TRBJ2-3	TRBD2	TRBV30	NA	CAWSGTSGKIYTDTQYF	TGTGCCTGGAGTGGGACTAGCGGGAAAATATACACAGATACGCAGTATTTT
TRBJ1-1	TRBD1	TRBV7-7	NA	CASSRDRNTEAFF	TGTGCCAGCAGCCGGGACAGGAACACTGAAGCTTTCTTT
TRBJ2-2	NA	TRBV20-1	NA	CSASLQRRVTGELFF	TGCAGTGCTAGTTTGCAGCGACGAGTCACCGGGGAGCTGTTTTTT
TRBJ2-1	TRBD1	TRBV7-9	NA	CASTPFQQGSAYNEQFF	TGTGCCAGCACCCCTTTCCAACAGGGGAGTGCCTACAATGAGCAGTTCTTC
TRBJ2-5	TRBD1	TRBV4-3	NA	CASSQQGAGTQQETQYF	TGCGCCAGCAGCCAACAGGGGGCTGGGACACAACAAGAGACCCAGTACTTC
TRBJ1-6	TRBD1	TRBV12-3/TRBV12-4	NA	CASSPGQNSPLHF	TGTGCCAGCAGTCCGGGACAGAATTCACCCCTCCACTTT
TRBJ1-3	TRBD1	TRBV10-3	few	CAIRGTGGSSGNTIYF	TGTGCCATCAGGGGGACAGGGGGAAGCTCTGGAAACACCATATATTTT
TRBJ2-7	NA	TRBV29-1	NA	CSVEVYRDKHYEQYF	TGCAGCGTTGAGGTTTACCGGGACAAGCACTACGAGCAGTACTTC
TRBJ2-3	NA	TRBV5-5	NA	CASGTGFSTDTQYF	TGTGCCAGCGGAACCGGGTTCAGCACAGATACGCAGTATTTT
TRBJ2-1	TRBD1	TRBV2	once	CASSAQGANEQFF	TGTGCCAGCAGTGCACAGGGGGCAAATGAGCAGTTCTTC
TRBJ1-1	TRBD1	TRBV6-5	once	CASSYRGTGVNTEAFF	TGTGCCAGCAGTTACCGCGGGACAGGGGTAAATACTGAAGCTTTCTTT
TRBJ1-1	NA	TRBV29-1	NA	CRAHEEAFF	TGCAGGGCGCACGAGGAAGCTTTCTTT
TRBJ1-3	TRBD1	TRBV28	NA	CASSLWQGGTGNTIYF	TGTGCCAGCAGTTTGTGGCAGGGGGGAACTGGAAACACCATATATTTT
TRBJ2-7	TRBD1	TRBV4-2	few	CASSQIGTGTYEQYF	TGTGCCAGCAGCCAAATCGGGACAGGGACCTACGAGCAGTACTTC
TRBJ2-3	TRBD2	TRBV28	NA	CASSFFSESRLADTQYF	TGTGCCAGCAGTTTTTTTAGCGAATCGAGACTAGCGGATACGCAGTATTTT
TRBJ1-1	NA	TRBV25-1	NA	CASSEKTGLYTEAFF	TGTGCCAGCAGTGAAAAGACGGGGTTGTACACTGAAGCTTTCTTT
TRBJ1-2	NA	TRBV5-1	NA	CASSLFTREGGYTF	TGCGCCAGCAGCTTGTTCACACGGGAGGGAGGCTACACCTTC
TRBJ1-1	NA	TRBV18	NA	CASSPRQRNTEAFF	TGTGCCAGCTCACCTAGACAGAGAAACACTGAAGCTTTCTTT
TRBJ2-5	TRBD2	TRBV18	NA	CASSPQVLAGGYQETQYF	TGTGCCAGCTCACCACAAGTTCTAGCGGGAGGGTACCAAGAGACCCAGTACTTC
TRBJ1-5	NA	TRBV2	NA	CASSVGAENQPQHF	TGTGCCAGCAGTGTAGGGGCCGAAAATCAGCCCCAGCATTTT
TRBJ2-1	TRBD2	TRBV27	NA	CASSKEALLRGLATSYNEQFF	TGTGCCAGCAGTAAGGAGGCTCTCCTACGGGGACTAGCGACCTCCTACAATGAGCAGTTCTTC
TRBJ1-1	NA	TRBV28	few	CASSFPVGTSAFF	TGTGCCAGCAGTTTCCCTGTAGGGACTAGCGCTTTCTTT
TRBJ1-2	NA	TRBV7-2	NA	CASSINYGYTF	TGTGCCAGCAGTATCAACTATGGCTACACCTTC
TRBJ2-7	TRBD1	TRBV25-1	NA	CASSEPGTGVVYEQYF	TGTGCCAGCAGTGAACCCGGGACAGGGGTGGTGTACGAGCAGTACTTC
TRBJ1-3	NA	TRBV5-1	once	CASSLEETSSSGNTIYF	TGCGCCAGCAGCCTAGAAGAGACTTCCAGCTCTGGAAACACCATATATTTT
TRBJ2-6	TRBD2	TRBV28	NA	CASSWGGSGANVLTF	TGTGCCAGCAGTTGGGGGGGTTCTGGGGCCAACGTCCTGACTTTC
TRBJ1-1	NA	TRBV5-1	NA	CASSLDRTRNTEAFF	TGCGCCAGCAGCTTGGACAGGACACGGAACACTGAAGCTTTCTTT
TRBJ2-2	NA	TRBV24-1	NA	CATSDLSFGGTGELFF	TGTGCCACCAGTGATTTATCGTTCGGGGGTACCGGGGAGCTGTTTTTT
TRBJ2-7	TRBD2	TRBV6-5	few	CASGREYIYEQYF	TGTGCCAGTGGGCGGGAGTATATTTACGAGCAGTACTTC
TRBJ2-1	TRBD1	TRBV6-5	medium-sized	CASSPLTGRNEQFF	TGTGCCAGCAGTCCGCTGACAGGGCGTAATGAGCAGTTCTTC
TRBJ2-5	NA	TRBV29-1	NA	CSVEVGGETQYF	TGCAGCGTCGAGGTGGGAGGAGAGACCCAGTACTTC
TRBJ2-5	TRBD1	TRBV5-1	NA	CASSLGGGSGWETQYF	TGCGCCAGCAGCTTGGGAGGGGGCAGCGGCTGGGAGACCCAGTACTTC
TRBJ2-7	TRBD1	TRBV2	NA	CASSHDRGPYEQYF	TGTGCCAGCAGCCATGACAGGGGACCCTACGAGCAGTACTTC